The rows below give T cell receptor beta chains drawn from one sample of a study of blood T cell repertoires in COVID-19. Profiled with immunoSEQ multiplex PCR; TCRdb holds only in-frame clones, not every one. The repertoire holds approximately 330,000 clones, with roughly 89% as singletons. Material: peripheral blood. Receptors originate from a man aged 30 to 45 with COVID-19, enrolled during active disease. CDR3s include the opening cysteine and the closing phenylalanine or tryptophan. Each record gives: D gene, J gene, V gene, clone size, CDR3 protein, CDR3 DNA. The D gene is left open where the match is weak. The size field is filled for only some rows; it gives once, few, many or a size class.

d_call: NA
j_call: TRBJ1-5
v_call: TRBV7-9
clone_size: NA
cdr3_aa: CASSFALSGSPGQPQHF
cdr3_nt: TGTGCCAGCAGTTTTGCACTCTCAGGATCCCCCGGACAGCCCCAGCATTTT

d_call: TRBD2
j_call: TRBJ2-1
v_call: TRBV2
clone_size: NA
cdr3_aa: CASSEELAGVNEQFF
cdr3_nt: TGTGCCAGCAGTGAGGAACTAGCGGGAGTCAATGAGCAGTTCTTC

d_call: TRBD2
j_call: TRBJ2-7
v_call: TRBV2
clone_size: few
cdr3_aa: CASRRTSGTSGGSYEQYF
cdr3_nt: TGTGCCAGCAGACGAACCTCCGGGACTAGCGGGGGCTCCTACGAGCAGTACTTC

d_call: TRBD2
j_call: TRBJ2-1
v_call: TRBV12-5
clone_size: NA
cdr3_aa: CASGLVVSSGGAPNEQFF
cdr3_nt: TGTGCTAGTGGTTTGGTGGTTTCTAGCGGGGGGGCCCCCAATGAGCAGTTCTTC

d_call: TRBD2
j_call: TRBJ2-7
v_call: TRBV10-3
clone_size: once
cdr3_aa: CAISTSGSQPYEQYF
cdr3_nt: TGTGCCATCAGTACTAGCGGGTCCCAACCTTACGAGCAGTACTTC

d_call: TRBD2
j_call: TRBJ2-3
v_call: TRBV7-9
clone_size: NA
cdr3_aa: CASSLIGLAGGDTQYF
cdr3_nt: TGTGCCAGCAGCCTAATAGGACTAGCGGGGGGTGATACGCAGTATTTT

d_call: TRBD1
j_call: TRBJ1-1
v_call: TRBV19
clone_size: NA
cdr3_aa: CASRPGQGISWNTEAFF
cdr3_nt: TGTGCCAGTAGGCCGGGACAGGGGATTTCCTGGAACACTGAAGCTTTCTTT

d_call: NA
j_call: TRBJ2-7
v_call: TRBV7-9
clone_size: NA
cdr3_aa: CASSFETVRSYEQYF
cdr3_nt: TGTGCCAGCAGCTTTGAAACAGTTCGATCCTACGAGCAGTACTTC

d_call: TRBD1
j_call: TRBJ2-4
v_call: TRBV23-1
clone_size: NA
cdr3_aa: CASNRQGRVAKNIQYF
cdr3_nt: TGCGCCAGCAACCGACAGGGCCGGGTGGCCAAAAACATTCAGTACTTC

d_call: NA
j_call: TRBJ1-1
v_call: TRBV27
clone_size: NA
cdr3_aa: CASSLGGINTEAFF
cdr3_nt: TGTGCCAGCAGTTTAGGGGGGATAAACACTGAAGCTTTCTTT

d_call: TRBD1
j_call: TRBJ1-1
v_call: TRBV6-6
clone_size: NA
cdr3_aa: CASSQGQGMNTEAFF
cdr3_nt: TGTGCCAGCAGCCAAGGACAGGGGATGAACACTGAAGCTTTCTTT

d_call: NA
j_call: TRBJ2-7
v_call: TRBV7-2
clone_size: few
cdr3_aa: CASSLATGRYEQYF
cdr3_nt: TGTGCCAGCAGCTTAGCGACAGGGAGGTACGAGCAGTACTTC

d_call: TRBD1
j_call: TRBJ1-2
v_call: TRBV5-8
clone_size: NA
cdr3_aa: CASSGRQGTYGYTF
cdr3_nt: TGTGCCAGCAGCGGTCGACAGGGTACCTATGGCTACACCTTC

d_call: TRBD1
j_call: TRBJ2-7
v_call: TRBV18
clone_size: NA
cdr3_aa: CASSPPGQGTSYEQYF
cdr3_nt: TGTGCCAGCTCACCACCGGGACAGGGGACCTCCTACGAGCAGTACTTC

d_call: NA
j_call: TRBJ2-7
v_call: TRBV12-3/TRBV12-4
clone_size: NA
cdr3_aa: CASSPDSYEQYF
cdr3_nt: TGTGCCAGCAGTCCAGATTCCTACGAGCAGTACTTC

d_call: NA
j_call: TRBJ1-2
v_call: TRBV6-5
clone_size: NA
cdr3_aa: CASSSRQANYGYTF
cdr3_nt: TGTGCCAGCAGTTCCCGACAGGCTAACTATGGCTACACCTTC

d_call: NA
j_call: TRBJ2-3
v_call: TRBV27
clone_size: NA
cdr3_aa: CASTTLPSTASTDTQYF
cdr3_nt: TGTGCCAGCACCACACTACCTTCGACAGCAAGCACAGATACGCAGTATTTT

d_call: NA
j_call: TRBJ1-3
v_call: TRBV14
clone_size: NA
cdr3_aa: CASSLSGNTIYF
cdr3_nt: TGTGCCAGCAGCCTATCTGGAAACACCATATATTTT

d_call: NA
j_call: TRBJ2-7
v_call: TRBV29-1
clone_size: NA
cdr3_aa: CSVPGTGVVAGGGYEQYF
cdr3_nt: TGCAGCGTTCCCGGGACAGGGGTCGTAGCGGGAGGGGGCTACGAGCAGTACTTC

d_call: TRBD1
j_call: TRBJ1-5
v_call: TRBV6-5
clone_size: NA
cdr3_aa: CASSYVWQGANQPQHF
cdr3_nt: TGTGCCAGCAGTTACGTATGGCAGGGGGCGAACCAGCCCCAGCATTTT

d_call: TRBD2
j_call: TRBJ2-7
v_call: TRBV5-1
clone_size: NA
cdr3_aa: CASSSREGGYEQYF
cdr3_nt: TGCGCCAGCAGCTCCCGGGAGGGTGGGTACGAGCAGTACTTC

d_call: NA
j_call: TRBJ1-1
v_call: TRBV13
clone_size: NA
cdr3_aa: CASSPPGDTEAFF
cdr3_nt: TGTGCCAGCAGCCCGCCGGGGGACACTGAAGCTTTCTTT

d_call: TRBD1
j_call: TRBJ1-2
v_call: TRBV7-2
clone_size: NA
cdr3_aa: CASSLVRGGTGYGYTF
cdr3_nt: TGTGCCAGCAGCTTAGTCCGGGGGGGGACAGGGTATGGCTACACCTTC

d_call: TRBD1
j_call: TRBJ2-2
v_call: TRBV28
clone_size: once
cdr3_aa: CASSPTQGAGELFF
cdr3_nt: TGTGCCAGCAGCCCGACACAGGGGGCCGGGGAGCTGTTTTTT

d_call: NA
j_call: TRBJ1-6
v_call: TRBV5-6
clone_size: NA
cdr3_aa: CASSGRQKSSYNSPLHF
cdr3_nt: TGTGCCAGCAGCGGAAGACAGAAGAGCTCCTATAATTCACCCCTCCACTTT

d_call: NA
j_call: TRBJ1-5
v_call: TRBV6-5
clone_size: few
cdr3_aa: CASEQGYSNQPQHF
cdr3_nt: TGTGCCAGTGAACAGGGTTATAGCAATCAGCCCCAGCATTTT

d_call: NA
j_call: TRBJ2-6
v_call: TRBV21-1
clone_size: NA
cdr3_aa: CASSRGRERSGANVLTF
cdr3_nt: TGTGCCAGCAGCAGGGGGCGGGAGAGGTCTGGGGCCAACGTCCTGACTTTC

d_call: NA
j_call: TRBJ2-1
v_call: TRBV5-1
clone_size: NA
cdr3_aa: CASSPSSYNEQFF
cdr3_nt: TGCGCCAGCAGTCCCAGCTCCTACAATGAGCAGTTCTTC

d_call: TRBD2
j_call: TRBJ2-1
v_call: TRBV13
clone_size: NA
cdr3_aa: CASSSILAEQFF
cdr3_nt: TGTGCCAGCAGCTCAATACTAGCGGAGCAGTTCTTC

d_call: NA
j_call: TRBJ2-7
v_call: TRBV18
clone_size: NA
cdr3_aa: CASSPNALSSYEQYF
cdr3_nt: TGTGCCAGCTCACCCAACGCTTTGAGCTCCTACGAGCAGTACTTC

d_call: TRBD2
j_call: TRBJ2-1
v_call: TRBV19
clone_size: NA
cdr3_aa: CASSIGRGLAAATYNEQFF
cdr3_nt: TGTGCCAGTAGTATAGGCCGGGGACTAGCGGCCGCCACCTACAATGAGCAGTTCTTC

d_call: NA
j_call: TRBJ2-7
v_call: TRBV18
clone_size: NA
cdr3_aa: CASSPGQREEQYF
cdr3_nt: TGTGCCAGCTCACCAGGACAGAGGGAGGAGCAGTACTTC

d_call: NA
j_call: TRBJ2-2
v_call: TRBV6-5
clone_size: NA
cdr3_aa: CASSYYTVNTGELFF
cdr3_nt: TGTGCCAGCAGTTACTATACAGTCAACACCGGGGAGCTGTTTTTT

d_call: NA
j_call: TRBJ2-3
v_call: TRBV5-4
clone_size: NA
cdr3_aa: CASSPTPEDTQYF
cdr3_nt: TGTGCCAGCAGCCCTACTCCCGAAGATACGCAGTATTTT

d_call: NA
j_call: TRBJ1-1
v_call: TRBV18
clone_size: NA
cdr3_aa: CASSPPGRGPNTEAFF
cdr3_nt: TGTGCCAGCTCACCACCGGGGAGGGGACCGAACACTGAAGCTTTCTTT

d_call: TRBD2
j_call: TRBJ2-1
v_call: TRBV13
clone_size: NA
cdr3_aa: CASSSSRGLAGSKEQFF
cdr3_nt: TGTGCCAGCAGCTCCTCCAGGGGACTAGCGGGATCGAAGGAGCAGTTCTTC

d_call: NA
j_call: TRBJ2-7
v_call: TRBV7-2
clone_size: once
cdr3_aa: CASSLVESYEQYF
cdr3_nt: TGTGCCAGCAGCTTAGTGGAGTCCTACGAGCAGTACTTC

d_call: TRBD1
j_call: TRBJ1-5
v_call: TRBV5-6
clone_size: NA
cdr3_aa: CASSLFRGQGGNQPQHF
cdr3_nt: TGTGCCAGCAGCTTGTTTCGAGGACAGGGGGGCAATCAGCCCCAGCATTTT

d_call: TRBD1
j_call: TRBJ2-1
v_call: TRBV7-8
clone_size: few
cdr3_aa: CASSHLFGTANNEQFF
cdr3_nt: TGTGCCAGCAGCCATCTCTTCGGGACAGCTAACAATGAGCAGTTCTTC

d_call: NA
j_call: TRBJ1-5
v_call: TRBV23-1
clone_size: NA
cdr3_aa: CASSQPEFSNQPQHF
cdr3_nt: TGCGCCAGCAGTCAACCAGAATTTAGCAATCAGCCCCAGCATTTT

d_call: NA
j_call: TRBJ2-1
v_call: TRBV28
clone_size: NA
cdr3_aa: CASLGAGEQYNEQFF
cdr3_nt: TGTGCCAGCTTGGGGGCAGGGGAACAATACAATGAGCAGTTCTTC

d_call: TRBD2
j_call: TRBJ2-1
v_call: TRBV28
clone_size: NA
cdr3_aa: CASSSPGLAGVGEQFF
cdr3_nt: TGTGCCAGCAGCTCCCCGGGACTAGCGGGAGTTGGTGAGCAGTTCTTC

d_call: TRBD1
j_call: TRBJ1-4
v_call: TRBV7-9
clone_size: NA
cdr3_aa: CASSFLQGAGEKLFF
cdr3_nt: TGTGCCAGCAGCTTCCTACAGGGGGCGGGTGAAAAACTGTTTTTT

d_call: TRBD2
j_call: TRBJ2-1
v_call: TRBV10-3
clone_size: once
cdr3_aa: CAISERTSGTYNEQFF
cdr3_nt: TGTGCCATCAGTGAGAGGACTAGCGGGACGTACAATGAGCAGTTCTTC

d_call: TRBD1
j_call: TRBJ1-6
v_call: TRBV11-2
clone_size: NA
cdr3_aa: CASSLDLGQGYSPLHF
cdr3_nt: TGTGCCAGCAGCTTAGATCTCGGACAGGGTTATTCACCCCTCCACTTT